This TCR beta chain was documented in a study of blood T cell repertoires in COVID-19. Background on the study: The United States, Italy and Spain were the sources of the acute and convalescent COVID-19 samples. T cells, B-cell-depleted T cells, or PBMCs supplied cDNA or gDNA.

Authors' methods: Nucleated cell number was recorded as an estimate derived from reference gene primer amplification. Sequenced by immunoSEQ multiplex PCR; TCRdb stores in-frame clones only, minus some. For V, J and clone size, that table is used; D and trimming come from the DNA. The sample lists about 160,000 clones; about 83% were seen once. V trimming: 4 bases; J trimming: 0 bases; junction bases outside the gene matches: 7. Germline values: CDR1 SGHKS, CDR2 YYEKEE (reference sequence). The CDR3 is 16 residues long. The chain carries TRBV5-5 and TRBJ2-7, with 10 bases lining up with TRBD2. This sequence was found in a man aged 65-85 years who had recovered from COVID-19. Sequencing was performed on peripheral blood. This CDR3 reads CASSIGLAESSYEQYF. CDR3 DNA sequence: TGTGCCAGCAGCATCGGACTAGCGGAGAGCTCCTACGAGCAGTACTTC.